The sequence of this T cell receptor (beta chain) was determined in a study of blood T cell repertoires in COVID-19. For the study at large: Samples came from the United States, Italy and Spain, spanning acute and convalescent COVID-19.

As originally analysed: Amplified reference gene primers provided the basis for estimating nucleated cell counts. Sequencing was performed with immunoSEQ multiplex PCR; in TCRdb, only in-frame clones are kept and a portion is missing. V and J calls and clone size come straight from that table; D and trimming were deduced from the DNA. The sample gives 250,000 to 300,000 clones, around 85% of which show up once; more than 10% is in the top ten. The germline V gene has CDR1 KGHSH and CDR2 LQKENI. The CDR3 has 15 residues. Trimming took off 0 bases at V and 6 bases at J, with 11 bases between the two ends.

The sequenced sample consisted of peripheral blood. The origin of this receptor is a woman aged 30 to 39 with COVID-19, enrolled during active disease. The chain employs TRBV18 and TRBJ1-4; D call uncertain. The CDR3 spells CASSPPPGAHEKLFF. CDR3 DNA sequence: TGTGCCAGCTCACCACCCCCAGGCGCCCATGAAAAACTGTTTTTT.